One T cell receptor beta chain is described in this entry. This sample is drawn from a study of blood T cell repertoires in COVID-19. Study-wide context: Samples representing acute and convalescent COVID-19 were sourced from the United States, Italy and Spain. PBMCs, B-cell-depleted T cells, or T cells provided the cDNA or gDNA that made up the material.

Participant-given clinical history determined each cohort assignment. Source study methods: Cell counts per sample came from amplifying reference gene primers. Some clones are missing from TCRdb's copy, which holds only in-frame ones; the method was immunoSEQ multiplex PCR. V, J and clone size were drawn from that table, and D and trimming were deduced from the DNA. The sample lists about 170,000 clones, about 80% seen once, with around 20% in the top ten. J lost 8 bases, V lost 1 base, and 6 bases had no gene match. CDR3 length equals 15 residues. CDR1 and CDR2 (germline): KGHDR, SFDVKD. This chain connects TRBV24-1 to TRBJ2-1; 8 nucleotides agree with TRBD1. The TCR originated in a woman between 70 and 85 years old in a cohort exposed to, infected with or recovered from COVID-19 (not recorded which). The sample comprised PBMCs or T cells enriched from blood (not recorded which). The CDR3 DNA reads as TGTGCCACCAGTGATTTATCGACAGGGGAGGATGAGCAGTTCTTC. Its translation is CATSDLSTGEDEQFF.